One TCR beta chain is described in this entry. This sample is drawn from a study of blood T cell repertoires in COVID-19. Study details: T cells, B-cell-depleted T cells, or PBMCs supplied cDNA or gDNA.

The CDR3 runs to 17 residues. Germline-derived CDR1 and CDR2 are SGDLS and YYNGEE. Trimming removed 4 bases at V and 6 bases at J, with 24 bases between. Data came from immunoSEQ multiplex PCR; TCRdb stores just in-frame clones and leaves some out. The table shows about 200,000 clones, with approximately 90% occurring only once. This chain uses TRBV9 with TRBJ2-3; the D gene is possibly TRBD2 (6 bases). The sample taken for sequencing was peripheral blood. This TCR came from a human donor in a cohort sampled during active COVID-19. Here the CDR3 DNA reads TGTGCCAGCAGCCCCTCCTACGGGACGGGAGTCCAGGATACGCAGTATTTT. This codes for CASSPSYGTGVQDTQYF.